Shown below are 31 T cell receptor beta chains from a single sample sequenced in a study of blood T cell repertoires in COVID-19. Profiling relied on immunoSEQ multiplex PCR, and the TCRdb table lists in-frame clones only, not all of them. The sample contains 350,000 to 400,000 clones, around 89% of which appear only once. Input material: PBMCs or T cells enriched from blood (not recorded which). The receptors come from a woman aged 18 to 35 who had recovered from COVID-19.

The chain is built from TRBV19 and TRBJ1-1; unclear D gene. CDR3 length: 13 residues. Germline V lookup: CDR1 LNHDA, CDR2 SQIVND (reference sequence). Trimming cost V 1 base and J 2 bases, with 5 bases left between them. CDR3 in amino acids: CASSIASNTEAFF. The CDR3 DNA is TGTGCCAGTAGTATAGCTTCCAACACTGAAGCTTTCTTT.

The genes are TRBV6-1 and TRBJ1-6; D uncertain. The V end lost 2 bases, the J end lost 10 bases, and 12 bases lay between the germline ends. Germline CDR1 MNHNS, CDR2 SASEGT. This CDR3 has 14 residues. CDR3 in DNA: TGTGCCAGCAGTGAATTTGGCTCGGGATCACCCCTCCACTTT. This encodes CASSEFGSGSPLHF.

In regard to this clone: Additional DNA sequences in this sample encode the identical CDR3. The chain has TRBV11-2 and TRBJ1-3; 7 bases align to TRBD1. The CDR3 spans 15 residues. V lost 5 bases to trimming and J lost 0 bases; unmatched junction nucleotides: 4. Germline V gene data show CDR1 as SGHAT and CDR2 as FQNNGV. The DNA for the CDR3 is TGTGCCAGCAGCCCACAGGGGAACTCTGGAAACACCATATATTTT. Translated: CASSPQGNSGNTIYF.

This chain links TRBV28 with TRBJ1-4; no firm D call. This CDR3 comprises 15 residues. Germline V lookup: CDR1 MDHEN, CDR2 SYDVKM. V was cut by 5 bases and J by 6 bases, with 16 bases left in between. The CDR3 nucleotides read TGTGCCAGCAGTCCCTGGCCCCGGGAGGATGAAAAACTGTTTTTT. This sequence encodes CASSPWPREDEKLFF.

V and J are TRBV18 and TRBJ2-7; 7 bases line up with TRBD1. The length of the CDR3 is 14 residues. V shed 3 bases, J shed 2 bases, and the junction held 4 bases outside the gene matches. CDR1 is KGHSH and CDR2 is LQKENI in the germline V gene. CDR3: CASSPTGIPYEQYF. DNA of the CDR3: TGTGCCAGCTCACCGACAGGGATCCCCTACGAGCAGTACTTC.

The J gene is TRBJ1-4, the V gene TRBV18, with a possible D match to TRBD1 (5 bases). Trimming stripped 6 bases from V and 7 bases from J, with 12 bases between. The CDR3 extends over 13 amino acids. In germline, CDR1 is KGHSH, CDR2 LQKENI. This CDR3 reads CASSPGRIEKLFF. CDR3 DNA sequence: TGTGCCAGCTCCCCAGGGAGGATTGAAAAACTGTTTTTT.

The chain carries TRBV6-6 and TRBJ2-1; unclear D gene. This CDR3 has 13 amino acids. The V gene lost 1 base and the J gene lost 3 bases, with 4 bases spanning the gap. The germline gives CDR1 MNHNY, CDR2 SVGAGI (reference sequence). The CDR3 DNA follows: TGTGCCAGCAGTTACTTACTCTACAATGAGCAGTTCTTC. Amino acid sequence: CASSYLLYNEQFF.

The rearrangement uses TRBV11-3 and TRBJ2-1; no clear D. The CDR3 length is 14 residues. Germline lookup yields CDR1 SGHNT and CDR2 YENEEA. V was cut by 2 bases and J by 9 bases, with 14 bases left in between. Written as DNA, the CDR3 is TGTGCCAGCAGCTTAAGTGGGCTCAAAGGTGAGCAGTTCTTC. Translated: CASSLSGLKGEQFF.

The chain employs TRBV12-5 and TRBJ2-7, with D maybe TRBD1 (6 bases). Germline CDR1 is LGHNT and CDR2 is FRNRAP. This CDR3 region has 13 residues. Deletions cut 2 bases from V and 5 bases from J, with 10 bases between. The CDR3 region is CASGLPTGNEQYF. In DNA, the CDR3 is TGTGCTAGTGGTTTGCCTACAGGGAACGAGCAGTACTTC.

This clone was seen only once. The V and J genes are TRBV6-5 and TRBJ1-4; 11 nucleotides match TRBD1. The V gene's germline CDR1 is MNHEY and CDR2 SVGAGI. This CDR3 spans 15 amino acids. J gave up 6 bases and V 7 bases, and 7 bases lay outside the gene matches. Here the CDR3 reads CASNEGTGGYEKLFF. The CDR3 region has the DNA TGTGCCAGCAACGAGGGGACAGGGGGGTATGAAAAACTGTTTTTT.

The DNA for the CDR3 is TGTGCCTGGAGTAGGGGGGACAGTATCCTTTATGGTGGCTACACCTTC. Translated, it gives CAWSRGDSILYGGYTF. The chain carries TRBV30 and TRBJ1-2; 7 bases fit TRBD1. This CDR3 has 16 residues. J gave up 7 bases and V 2 bases, and 16 bases lay outside the gene matches. The germline V gene has CDR1 GTSNPN and CDR2 SVGIG (reference sequence). The variable domain in full, completed from reference TRBV30 and TRBJ1-2, reads SQTIHQWPATLVQPVGSPLSLECTVEGTSNPNLYWYRQAAGRGLQLLFYSVGIGQISSEVPQNLSASRPQDRQFILSSKKLLLSDSGFYLCAWSRGDSILYGGYTFGSGTRLTVV.

This chain joins TRBV6-5 and TRBJ2-7, with D hard to call. The CDR3 totals 13 residues. V was clipped by 3 bases and J by 3 bases, with 9 bases between them. Germline V CDR1 and CDR2: MNHEY, SVGAGI. This chain's CDR3 is CASSYYRDYEQYF. The CDR3 DNA sequence: TGTGCCAGCAGTTATTACAGAGACTACGAGCAGTACTTC.

This clone was counted only a few times. The rearrangement joins TRBV4-1 to TRBJ1-4; D is ambiguous. Germline loops: CDR1 MGHRA, CDR2 YSYEKL. The V gene lost 3 bases and the J gene lost 0 bases, with 11 bases spanning the gap. The CDR3 is made up of 16 amino acids. The CDR3 sequence: CASSHLRGATNEKLFF. CDR3 bases: TGCGCCAGCAGCCATTTGAGAGGTGCAACTAATGAAAAACTGTTTTTT.

The CDR3 nucleotides are TGTGCCAGTAGTTTCACAGGGGGTCCTGAAGCTTTCTTT. This encodes CASSFTGGPEAFF. V and J are TRBV19 and TRBJ1-1; 8 nucleotides match TRBD1. The CDR3 totals 13 residues. The germline CDR1 and CDR2 sequences are LNHDA and SQIVND (reference sequence). Trimming cost V 5 bases and J 6 bases; bases outside gene matches: 5.

The CDR3 nucleotides read TGTGCCAGCAGGTTTACAGGGTCCACTGAAGCTTTCTTT. It yields the protein CASRFTGSTEAFF. The V gene is TRBV5-5, the J gene TRBJ1-1; D may be TRBD1 (6 bases). The CDR3 spans 13 residues. Germline V lookup: CDR1 SGHKS, CDR2 YYEKEE (reference sequence). The V end was cut by 5 bases, the J end by 4 bases, with 12 bases between.

This chain uses TRBV9 with TRBJ1-1; 9 positions match TRBD1. The J segment lost 3 bases and the V segment lost 2 bases, leaving 11 bases of the junction unmatched. This CDR3 is built from 17 residues. Germline V gene sequence: CDR1 SGDLS, CDR2 YYNGEE. CDR3 nucleotides: TGTGCCAGCAGCGTCGACAGGGGGTTCGCGGGTGACACTGAAGCTTTCTTT. It yields the protein CASSVDRGFAGDTEAFF.

The chain employs TRBV4-1 and TRBJ2-7, with 7 bases that match TRBD2. Germline CDR1 MGHRA, CDR2 YSYEKL. This CDR3 region has 15 residues. V dropped 4 bases and J dropped 3; count of bases not matched to a gene: 9. The CDR3 reads CASSPPLGRVYEQYF. The CDR3 region has the DNA TGCGCCAGCAGCCCCCCACTAGGGAGGGTCTACGAGCAGTACTTC.

This clone was detected only a few times. The chain links TRBV28 to TRBJ1-1; weak D call: TRBD1 (5 bases). Germline values: CDR1 MDHEN, CDR2 SYDVKM. With 2 bases removed from V and 7 bases from J, the gap between germline ends came to 11 bases. This CDR3 is built from 13 residues. CDR3 coding DNA: TGTGCCAGCAGTTTAAGGGGAACACTTGAAGCTTTCTTT. Its protein is CASSLRGTLEAFF.

The chain joins TRBV5-6 to TRBJ2-4; D may be TRBD2 (5 bases). V lost 3 bases, J lost 0 bases, and 19 bases lay in between. The CDR3 sequence is 18 residues long. Germline CDR1 SGHDT, CDR2 YYEEEE. CDR3 loop: CASSSGISTKLAKNIQYF. In DNA form, the CDR3 reads TGTGCCAGCAGCTCCGGGATCTCGACCAAGCTAGCCAAAAACATTCAGTACTTC.

This clone was seen once. V gene TRBV29-1 combines with J gene TRBJ2-3, with D tentatively TRBD2 (5 bases). The CDR3 loop spans 15 amino acids. Trimming took 5 bases from V and 2 from J, leaving 17 bases between them. Germline CDR1 reads SQVTM; CDR2 reads ANQGSEA. The CDR3 region is CSVLLRGFPTDTQYF. Here the CDR3 DNA reads TGCAGCGTTCTACTACGGGGTTTCCCCACAGATACGCAGTATTTT.

V gene TRBV24-1 combines with J gene TRBJ2-3; TRBD1 matches 9 bases. Germline assignment: CDR1 KGHDR and CDR2 SFDVKD. With V trimmed by 4 bases and J by 1 base, 2 bases remained unmatched. There are 15 residues in the CDR3. CDR3 protein: CATSEGQGGTDTQYF. Here the CDR3 DNA reads TGTGCCACCAGTGAGGGACAGGGAGGCACAGATACGCAGTATTTT.

Here the CDR3 reads CASSEPGLAGLTQYF. In DNA, the CDR3 is TGTGCCAGCAGTGAGCCGGGACTAGCGGGGTTGACCCAGTACTTC. V gene TRBV6-1 combines with J gene TRBJ2-5; 13 nucleotides align to TRBD2. Germline V gene data show CDR1 as MNHNS and CDR2 as SASEGT. Trimming at V came to 3 bases and at J to 7 bases, leaving 5 bases not matched to a gene. There are 15 residues in the CDR3.

The CDR3 coding sequence is TGTGCCAGTAGTAGTACCGGGACAGGGGGTATCGATGGCTACACCTTC. It specifies CASSSTGTGGIDGYTF. The rearrangement joins TRBV19 to TRBJ1-2, with 11 nucleotides matching TRBD1. The V gene's germline CDR1 is LNHDA and CDR2 SQIVND (reference sequence). This CDR3 comprises 16 residues. V shed 4 bases and J 6 bases; nucleotides not matched to a gene: 10.

This chain joins TRBV2 and TRBJ1-5; D ambiguous. Per germline, CDR1 SNHLY and CDR2 FYNNEI. The length of the CDR3 is 16 residues. V lost 0 bases and J 0 bases, leaving 9 bases between the germline ends. CDR3 region: CASSEAPGDSNQPQHF. The DNA of the CDR3 is TGTGCCAGCAGTGAAGCGCCTGGAGATAGCAATCAGCCCCAGCATTTT. Together with reference TRBV2 and TRBJ1-5, the CDR3 gives the full variable domain: EPEVTQTPSHQVTQMGQEVILRCVPISNHLYFYWYRQILGQKVEFLVSFYNNEISEKSEIFDDQFSVERPDGSNFTLKIRSTKLEDSAMYFCASSEAPGDSNQPQHFGDGTRLSIL.

The rearrangement links TRBV19 to TRBJ1-5, with 8 bases identical to TRBD1. The V gene's germline CDR1 is LNHDA and CDR2 SQIVND (reference sequence). The CDR3 is 17 amino acids. The V gene end was trimmed by 5 bases and the J gene end by 1 base; junction bases not matched to a gene: 10. CDR3 sequence reads: CASSLTTGGGSNQPQHF. CDR3 in DNA: TGTGCCAGTAGTTTAACTACAGGGGGTGGGAGCAATCAGCCCCAGCATTTT.

The chain joins TRBV7-6 to TRBJ2-1, with 8 bases lining up with TRBD2. There are 15 residues in the CDR3. V was pared by 5 bases and J by 4 bases, with 7 bases of the junction left unmatched. Germline CDR1 and CDR2: SGHVS and FNYEAQ. CDR3 bases: TGTGCCAGCAGCCAGTTGGTAGCGGGATACAATGAGCAGTTCTTC. As protein: CASSQLVAGYNEQFF.

The chain joins TRBV2 to TRBJ1-2, with D uncertain. V lost 3 bases, J lost 4 bases, and 12 bases lay in between. The germline gives CDR1 SNHLY, CDR2 FYNNEI. There are 14 residues in the CDR3. The CDR3 protein is CASSDDTSPYGYTF. The CDR3 DNA reads as TGTGCCAGCAGTGACGACACCTCGCCCTATGGCTACACCTTC.

This chain links TRBV7-9 with TRBJ1-5, with D maybe TRBD1 (5 bases). Germline V gives CDR1 SEHNR, CDR2 FQNEAQ (reference sequence). The V gene lost 1 base and the J gene lost 5 bases, with 12 bases spanning the gap. The CDR3 loop spans 15 amino acids. CDR3: CASSLDGQGHQPQHF. CDR3 coding DNA: TGTGCCAGCAGCTTAGACGGGCAGGGTCATCAGCCCCAGCATTTT.

The chain carries TRBV6-5 and TRBJ2-2, with D possibly matching TRBD1 (6 bases). V lost 6 bases and J lost 5, with 16 bases in between. The CDR3 runs to 15 residues. Germline V CDR1 and CDR2: MNHEY, SVGAGI. CDR3 amino acids: CASRRTGSGTGELFF. CDR3 in DNA: TGTGCCAGCAGGCGAACAGGGAGTGGGACCGGGGAGCTGTTTTTT.

The chain joins TRBV27 to TRBJ1-5; D is unresolved. V was pared by 2 bases and J by 0 bases, with 11 bases between. The CDR3 is 16 residues long. Germline CDR1 is MNHEY and CDR2 is SMNVEV (reference sequence). Written as DNA, the CDR3 is TGTGCCAGCAGTTTAGGGGTCGGAGGTAGCAATCAGCCCCAGCATTTT. This gives the protein CASSLGVGGSNQPQHF.

The gene calls are TRBV7-2 and TRBJ2-2; 9 bases fit TRBD1. Per the germline V gene, CDR1 is SGHTA and CDR2 is FQGNSA. The V and J ends lost 2 bases and 4 bases, in that order; junction bases with no gene match: 2. The CDR3 contains 15 residues. The CDR3 is CASSLRQGGTGELFF. DNA for the CDR3: TGTGCCAGCAGCTTACGACAGGGGGGCACCGGGGAGCTGTTTTTT.